These 16 T cell receptor beta chains came from one sample sequenced in a study of PD-1 blockade in mismatch repair-deficient tumors. Assay used: immunoSEQ multiplex PCR; TCRdb lists only in-frame clones, some missing. The sample contains about 51,000 clones, about 80% of which appear only once. Here the sequenced sample was peripheral blood, taken 4 weeks after starting pembrolizumab. These receptors originate from an adult with mismatch repair-deficient cancer.

This chain joins TRBV27 and TRBJ2-7; tentative D call: TRBD2 (6 bases). The CDR3 runs 13 residues. Looked up from germline, CDR1 is MNHEY and CDR2 is SMNVEV (reference sequence). Trimming took 5 bases from V and 6 from J, leaving 14 bases between them. The CDR3 is CASSPGTLSEQYF. The CDR3 region has the DNA TGTGCCAGCAGTCCCGGGACTCTATCCGAGCAGTACTTC.

The chain carries TRBV10-3 and TRBJ2-1; D is unclear. V shed 5 bases and J shed 2 bases, with 7 bases lying between them. The CDR3 is made up of 13 amino acids. Per germline, CDR1 ENHRY and CDR2 SYGVKD. The CDR3 DNA sequence: TGTGCCATCAGTACACCAGCCTACAATGAGCAGTTCTTC. This gives the protein CAISTPAYNEQFF.

The chain uses TRBV6-1 and TRBJ2-1, with a possible D match to TRBD1 (6 bases). This CDR3 has 15 residues. The germline gives CDR1 MNHNS, CDR2 SASEGT. The ends were cut back, 1 base at V and 1 base at J, with 8 bases in the middle. CDR3 region: CASSEDTGSYNEQFF. CDR3 sequence (DNA): TGTGCCAGCAGTGAAGACACAGGGTCCTACAATGAGCAGTTCTTC.

The chain combines TRBV4-1 with TRBJ2-6; D not resolved. Trimming left V 0 bases short and J 0 bases short, with 9 bases between. Germline CDR1 and CDR2: MGHRA and YSYEKL. CDR3 length equals 17 residues. The CDR3 bases are TGCGCCAGCAGCCAAGAAGAGACTTCCTCTGGGGCCAACGTCCTGACTTTC. It encodes CASSQEETSSGANVLTF.

V gene TRBV4-3 combines with J gene TRBJ1-1; TRBD1 aligns across 10 bases. The CDR3 covers 17 residues. The ends lost 0 bases at V and 0 bases at J; junction bases unmatched: 4. CDR1 is LGHNA and CDR2 is YSLEER in the germline V gene. The CDR3 nucleotides read TGCGCCAGCAGCCAAGATGGGGACAGGGGAATGAACACTGAAGCTTTCTTT. This gives the protein CASSQDGDRGMNTEAFF.

The V gene is TRBV19, the J gene TRBJ2-1, with D tentatively TRBD2 (5 bases). This CDR3 contains 15 residues. Trimming shortened V by 6 bases and J by 0 bases, and 12 bases separated the two germline ends. The germline V gene has CDR1 LNHDA and CDR2 SQIVND (reference sequence). The CDR3 DNA reads as TGTGCCAGTAGCAGCTTAGGAGGCTCCTACAATGAGCAGTTCTTC. Translating gives CASSSLGGSYNEQFF.

V usage is TRBV20-1 and J usage is TRBJ2-5, with TRBD1 matching over 7 bases. V dropped 6 bases and J dropped 14; count of bases not matched to a gene: 12. CDR3 length equals 11 residues. Germline V gene lookup returns CDR1 DFQATT and CDR2 SNEGSKA (reference sequence). CDR3 sequence reads: CSATGTAGYYF. The CDR3 nucleotides read TGCAGTGCCACCGGGACAGCCGGGTACTACTTC.

The V gene is TRBV27, the J gene TRBJ1-5; D is unresolved. CDR3 length: 13 residues. Deletions cut 0 bases from V and 3 bases from J, with 3 bases between. From germline, CDR1 is MNHEY and CDR2 SMNVEV (reference sequence). The CDR3 reads CASSLSYNQPQHF. The CDR3, as DNA: TGTGCCAGCAGTTTATCCTACAATCAGCCCCAGCATTTT.

The chain uses TRBV25-1 and TRBJ1-3, with D tentatively TRBD1 (5 bases). The ends were cut back, 6 bases at V and 4 bases at J, with 13 bases in the middle. The germline gives CDR1 MGHDK, CDR2 SYGVNS. CDR3 length: 14 residues. In DNA form, the CDR3 reads TGTGCCAGCAGGGGGGGGAGTCCCGGAAACACCATATATTTT. It specifies CASRGGSPGNTIYF. The complete variable domain, with remaining parts taken from reference TRBV25-1 and TRBJ1-3, reads EADIYQTPRYLVIGTGKKITLECSQTMGHDKMYWYQQDPGMELHLIHYSYGVNSTEKGDLSSESTVSRIRTEHFPLTLESARPSHTSQYLCASRGGSPGNTIYFGEGSWLTVV.

The chain is built from TRBV19 and TRBJ2-2; 11 bases align to TRBD2. V lost 4 bases, J lost 5 bases, and 12 bases stayed unmatched. The CDR3 covers 18 residues. Germline V gene data show CDR1 as LNHDA and CDR2 as SQIVND (reference sequence). This CDR3 reads CASSTPRLAGGRTGELFF. Written as DNA, the CDR3 is TGTGCCAGTAGTACCCCCCGGCTAGCGGGAGGTCGGACCGGGGAGCTGTTTTTT.

V usage is TRBV15 and J usage is TRBJ2-5; unclear D gene. Germline assignment: CDR1 LNHNV and CDR2 YYDKDF (reference sequence). V was cut by 0 bases and J by 3 bases, with 5 bases left in between. The CDR3 is 13 amino acids. The CDR3 DNA reads TGTGCCACCAGCAGAGAACTGAAAGAGACCCAGTACTTC. Translation: CATSRELKETQYF.

The chain has TRBV7-6 and TRBJ2-1; 8 nucleotides line up with TRBD2. This CDR3 has 16 residues. The germline V gene encodes CDR1 SGHVS and CDR2 FNYEAQ. With V trimmed by 5 bases and J by 3 bases, 9 bases remained unmatched. The CDR3, as DNA: TGTGCCAGCAGCCCAGGGACTAGGGGGGTCTACAATGAGCAGTTCTTC. This translates into CASSPGTRGVYNEQFF.

J is TRBJ1-1 and V is TRBV5-6, with TRBD1 matching over 8 bases. Germline V CDR1 and CDR2: SGHDT, YYEEEE. The length of the CDR3 is 12 residues. V lost 7 bases, J lost 6 bases, and 5 bases stayed unmatched. The CDR3: CASDRGASEAFF. The CDR3 DNA reads as TGTGCCAGCGACAGGGGTGCTTCTGAAGCTTTCTTT. The entire variable domain, with the rest obtained from reference TRBV5-6 and TRBJ1-1, is as follows: DAGVTQSPTHLIKTRGQQVTLRCSPKSGHDTVSWYQQALGQGPQFIFQYYEEEERQRGNFPDRFSGHQFPNYSSELNVNALLLGDSALYLCASDRGASEAFFGQGTRLTVV.

The CDR3 DNA follows: TGTGCCACCAGCAGAGGGAGGGGGAAGGGGAACACTGAAGCTTTCTTT. It encodes CATSRGRGKGNTEAFF. The chain joins TRBV15 to TRBJ1-1; perhaps TRBD1 as D (6 bases). Trimming took 1 base from V and 1 from J, leaving 13 bases between them. The CDR3 has 16 residues. CDR1 is LNHNV and CDR2 is YYDKDF in the germline V gene (reference sequence).

The rearrangement joins TRBV19 to TRBJ2-3; no definite D call. The CDR3 sequence is 14 residues long. V lost 3 bases, J lost 0 bases, and 7 bases lay in between. Germline loops: CDR1 LNHDA, CDR2 SQIVND (reference sequence). CDR3 region: CASSMTGSTDTQYF. CDR3 bases: TGTGCCAGTAGTATGACCGGGAGCACAGATACGCAGTATTTT.

V is TRBV6-4 and J is TRBJ1-2; unclear D gene. This CDR3 has 15 amino acids. The germline CDR1 and CDR2 sequences are MRHNA and SNTAGT. Trimming stripped 2 bases from V and 7 bases from J, with 17 bases between. CDR3 nucleotide sequence: TGTGCCAGCAGTGACACTACCCCCCCTACCACTGGCTACACCTTC. It is translated as CASSDTTPPTTGYTF.